A single sample is the source of the 29 T cell receptor beta chains below, sequenced in a study of CD8 T cells in ankylosing spondylitis. The study's findings and limits: Characteristic, it appeared, of ankylosing spondylitis blood was a TCR beta motif of 7 or 8 highly homologous variants.

Via MiXCR, TCRdb re-called the 5' RACE reads, giving one row per CDR3 protein. The sample has almost 400,000 distinct CDR3 sequences, around 20% seen once. For these receptors, no antigen is known. Sequenced sample: blood, either unsorted or a sorted T cell fraction (not recorded which). The receptor set was obtained from a male donor with ankylosing spondylitis.

This clonotype occurred many times. The CDR3 DNA follows: TGCAGCGTTATAGGGGGGAGCAATCAGCCCCAGCATTTT. Amino acids: CSVIGGSNQPQHF. The V and J genes are TRBV29-1 and TRBJ1-5; maybe TRBD1 (6 bases). Between the trimmed V and J ends, which lost 5 bases and 1 base, there was a span of 9 bases. The CDR3 runs to 13 residues. Looked up from germline, CDR1 is SQVTM and CDR2 is ANQGSEA.

The chain combines TRBV20-1 with TRBJ2-6, with 7 nucleotides matching TRBD1. The trim removed 4 bases at V and 4 bases at J, leaving 16 bases unmatched. This CDR3 has 18 residues. From germline, CDR1 is DFQATT and CDR2 SNEGSKA (reference sequence). CDR3 loop: CSANPPRQGNYGANVLTF. The CDR3 DNA reads as TGCAGTGCTAACCCCCCGAGACAGGGAAATTACGGGGCCAACGTCCTGACTTTC.

The V and J genes are TRBV15 and TRBJ2-7; D might be TRBD1 or TRBD2, each matching 5 bases. Germline V gene data show CDR1 as LNHNV and CDR2 as YYDKDF (reference sequence). V shed 0 bases and J shed 7 bases, with 13 bases lying between them. The CDR3 totals 14 residues. CDR3 nucleotide sequence: TGTGCCACCAGCAGAGATCGGGGCCTACGGGAGCAGTACTTC. It translates to CATSRDRGLREQYF.

The gene calls are TRBV9 and TRBJ1-1, with D possibly being TRBD1 (6 bases). CDR3 length: 15 amino acids. Germline loops: CDR1 SGDLS, CDR2 YYNGEE. V was cut by 0 bases and J by 1 base, with 10 bases left in between. CDR3 nucleotide sequence: TGTGCCAGCAGCGTAGAGGGAGGGGGGAACACTGAAGCTTTCTTT. Translation gives CASSVEGGGNTEAFF.

The chain employs TRBV4-1 and TRBJ1-2; TRBD1 might be the D (6 bases). Trimming cost V 4 bases and J 8 bases, with 17 bases left between them. From germline, CDR1 is MGHRA and CDR2 YSYEKL. This CDR3 has 14 amino acids. CDR3 sequence (DNA): TGCGCCAGCAGCCGAACTGGAAGGGGGGAGGGCTACACCTTC. As protein: CASSRTGRGEGYTF.

This rearrangement joins TRBV7-3 to TRBJ2-7; possible D gene TRBD1, 6 bases. This CDR3 region has 15 residues. CDR1 SGHTA and CDR2 FQGTGA come from the germline V gene. V was cut by 4 bases and J by 3 bases, with 16 bases left in between. The DNA for the CDR3 is TGTGCCAGCAGCTCAACCGGGGACACACACTACGAGCAGTACTTC. Amino acids: CASSSTGDTHYEQYF.

The V gene is TRBV3-1, the J gene TRBJ2-3; 10 bases line up with TRBD1. The germline CDR1 and CDR2 sequences are LGHDT and YNNKEL (reference sequence). This CDR3 region has 15 residues. V gave up 5 bases and J gave up 6 bases; unmatched junction bases: 8. The CDR3 spells CASSYGTGVDDTQYF. The CDR3 DNA follows: TGTGCCAGCAGCTACGGGACAGGGGTAGACGATACGCAGTATTTT.

This clonotype showed up just a few times. The gene calls are TRBV5-1 and TRBJ2-3; the match to TRBD2 covers 10 bases. The germline V gene encodes CDR1 SGHRS and CDR2 YFSETQ. V shed 0 bases, J shed 2 bases, and the junction held 6 bases outside the gene matches. The CDR3 totals 17 residues. The CDR3 sequence is CASSLVTTSGNTDTQYF. CDR3 nucleotides: TGCGCCAGCAGCTTGGTCACCACTAGCGGGAACACAGATACGCAGTATTTT.

This clonotype showed up just a few times. The V call is TRBV5-1, the J call TRBJ1-1; D call uncertain. Germline V lookup: CDR1 SGHRS, CDR2 YFSETQ. V was clipped by 0 bases and J by 6 bases, with 12 bases between them. CDR3 length: 14 amino acids. The CDR3 loop reads CASSLEVGMAEAFF. Here the CDR3 DNA reads TGCGCCAGCAGCTTGGAGGTAGGGATGGCTGAAGCTTTCTTT. Based on the CDR3 plus reference TRBV5-1 and TRBJ1-1, the full variable domain is KAGVTQTPRYLIKTRGQQVTLSCSPISGHRSVSWYQQTPGQGLQFLFEYFSETQRNKGNFPGRFSGRQFSNSRSEMNVSTLELGDSALYLCASSLEVGMAEAFFGQGTRLTVV.

J is TRBJ1-5 and V is TRBV12-3 or TRBV12-4; a possible D gene is TRBD1 (5 bases). V dropped 7 bases and J dropped 11 bases, with 18 bases sitting between them. This CDR3 has 13 amino acids. CDR3 sequence: CASTPSRAQAQHF. CDR3 sequence (DNA): TGTGCCAGCACCCCATCCAGGGCCCAGGCCCAGCATTTT.

This clonotype came up many times. The V call is TRBV29-1, the J call TRBJ2-6, with 7 bases lining up with TRBD1. The CDR3 extends over 14 amino acids. In germline, CDR1 is SQVTM, CDR2 ANQGSEA. V was pared by 6 bases and J by 2 bases, with 4 bases of the junction left unmatched. CDR3 nucleotides: TGCAGCGTCTCAGACAGGGCTGGGGCCAACGTCCTGACTTTC. Protein: CSVSDRAGANVLTF. Full variable domain (remainder filled in from reference TRBV29-1 and TRBJ2-6): SAVISQKPSRDICQRGTSLTIQCQVDSQVTMMFWYRQQPGQSLTLIATANQGSEATYESGFVIDKFPISRPNLTFSTLTVSNMSPEDSSIYLCSVSDRAGANVLTFGAGSRLTVL.

V and J are TRBV24-1 and TRBJ2-1, with D hard to call. The V gene lost 6 bases and the J gene lost 2 bases, with 7 bases spanning the gap. The CDR3 spans 13 residues. Germline CDR1 KGHDR, CDR2 SFDVKD. The CDR3 DNA is TGTGCCACCAGTCTAGGCACCTACAATGAGCAGTTCTTC. Its protein product is CATSLGTYNEQFF.

Only a few counts were recorded for this clonotype. This chain joins TRBV28 and TRBJ2-3, with D hard to call. The V gene lost 3 bases and the J gene lost 0 bases, with 10 bases spanning the gap. The CDR3 covers 15 residues. Germline CDR1 is MDHEN and CDR2 is SYDVKM. CDR3: CASSFWQASTDTQYF. CDR3 nucleotide sequence: TGTGCCAGCAGTTTCTGGCAGGCCAGCACAGATACGCAGTATTTT.

This clonotype has a handful of counts. The genes are TRBV20-1 and TRBJ2-7; TRBD2 matches 8 bases. With 0 bases clipped from V and 5 bases from J, the junction kept 9 bases outside the gene matches. Looked up from germline, CDR1 is DFQATT and CDR2 is SNEGSKA (reference sequence). CDR3 size: 15 residues. The CDR3 sequence is CSARDSKRESDEQYF. For the CDR3, the DNA is TGCAGTGCTAGAGATTCGAAGCGGGAGAGCGACGAGCAGTACTTC.

This chain uses TRBV15 with TRBJ2-5; D is ambiguous. Germline V CDR1 and CDR2: LNHNV, YYDKDF (reference sequence). Trimming cost V 3 bases and J 0 bases, with 2 bases left between them. This CDR3 is 12 amino acids long. This chain's CDR3 is CATSRHQETQYF. CDR3 nucleotides: TGTGCCACCAGCAGGCACCAAGAGACCCAGTACTTC.

This clonotype was recorded at least ten times. The chain links TRBV7-2 to TRBJ2-7, with 12 bases aligning to TRBD2. Germline trimming cut 7 bases from V and 6 bases from J; bases unmatched to any gene: 10. The CDR3 is 15 residues long. Germline values: CDR1 SGHTA, CDR2 FQGNSA. The CDR3 coding sequence is TGTGCCAGCACCTCGGGACTAGCGGGTCTTGGCGAGCAGTACTTC. It codes for CASTSGLAGLGEQYF.

The CDR3 loop is CASRPGQGWYEQYF. DNA of the CDR3: TGTGCCAGCAGGCCTGGACAGGGTTGGTACGAGCAGTACTTC. The rearrangement uses TRBV6-1 and TRBJ2-7; TRBD1 matches at 8 bases. This CDR3 is built from 14 residues. Germline loops: CDR1 MNHNS, CDR2 SASEGT. V dropped 6 bases and J dropped 4; count of bases not matched to a gene: 8.

A few counts support this clonotype. The chain uses TRBV12-3 or TRBV12-4 and TRBJ2-4; maybe TRBD1 (5 bases). V was trimmed by 3 bases and J by 7 bases, leaving 10 bases between them. The CDR3 is 13 residues long. CDR3 protein: CASSFSGFNIQYF. The CDR3 DNA is TGTGCCAGCAGTTTCTCAGGGTTTAACATTCAGTACTTC.

The rearrangement uses TRBV5-6 and TRBJ1-2, with D uncertain. V was trimmed by 0 bases and J by 1 base, leaving 10 bases between them. The CDR3 runs 15 residues. Per the germline V gene, CDR1 is SGHDT and CDR2 is YYEEEE. CDR3 sequence reads: CASSLGASLNYGYTF. The CDR3 coding sequence is TGTGCCAGCAGCTTGGGGGCCAGCCTTAACTATGGCTACACCTTC.

This clonotype was seen ten or more times. CDR3 sequence (DNA): TGTGCCAGCAGTTTGACGGGGGAGGGGTACCAAGAGACCCAGTACTTC. Translated: CASSLTGEGYQETQYF. This sequence joins TRBV27 and TRBJ2-5; 7 positions agree with TRBD2. V trimming: 3 bases; J trimming: 0 bases; junction bases outside the gene matches: 7. Germline assignment: CDR1 MNHEY and CDR2 SMNVEV (reference sequence). The CDR3 runs 16 residues.

V gene TRBV7-9 combines with J gene TRBJ2-1; perhaps TRBD2 as D (5 bases). With 4 bases removed from V and 4 bases from J, the gap between germline ends came to 11 bases. Germline CDR1 and CDR2: SEHNR and FQNEAQ (reference sequence). This CDR3 region has 14 residues. CDR3 sequence (DNA): TGTGCCAGCAGCTCCCGGACTCATTACAATGAGCAGTTCTTC. Encoded protein: CASSSRTHYNEQFF.

A remark on this clonotype: The junction departs from germline at one end; a sequencing error may be responsible. The J gene is TRBJ1-3, the V gene TRBV5-1, with D possibly being TRBD1 (5 bases). From germline, CDR1 is SGHRS and CDR2 YFSETQ. This CDR3 spans 12 amino acids. The CDR3, as DNA: TGCGCCAGCAGCTCCGGACAACCCCCGTCGGATTTT. Protein: CASSSGQPPSDF.

This clonotype was picked up a small number of times. The gene calls are TRBV6-1 and TRBJ2-4; TRBD1 agrees at 7 bases. With V trimmed by 6 bases and J by 9 bases, 11 bases remained unmatched. From germline, CDR1 is MNHNS and CDR2 SASEGT. This CDR3 region has 14 residues. In DNA form, the CDR3 reads TGTGCCAGCAGCAGAGACAGGGCTGGGGGCATTCAGTACTTC. Protein: CASSRDRAGGIQYF.

The gene calls are TRBV4-1 and TRBJ1-2; the match to TRBD1 covers 11 bases. This CDR3 spans 19 amino acids. From germline, CDR1 is MGHRA and CDR2 YSYEKL. V lost 1 base to trimming and J lost 0 bases; unmatched junction nucleotides: 10. CDR3 sequence reads: CASSQAARDRGAANYGYTF. The CDR3 region has the DNA TGCGCCAGCAGCCAAGCTGCCCGGGACAGGGGGGCCGCTAACTATGGCTACACCTTC.

This rearrangement joins TRBV27 to TRBJ2-7; weak D call: TRBD2 (5 bases). CDR3 length equals 15 residues. Looked up from germline, CDR1 is MNHEY and CDR2 is SMNVEV (reference sequence). Trimming shortened V by 3 bases and J by 2 bases, and 14 bases separated the two germline ends. The CDR3 nucleotides read TGTGCCAGCAGTTTCCTCATAGCGACCCCCTACGAGCAGTACTTC. It translates to CASSFLIATPYEQYF.

This chain uses TRBV3-1 with TRBJ1-1; D gene uncertain. Per germline, CDR1 LGHDT and CDR2 YNNKEL (reference sequence). V shed 3 bases and J shed 10 bases, with 21 bases lying between them. CDR3 size: 15 residues. The CDR3 DNA reads as TGTGCCAGCAGCCAGAGCCCCCTTCCACGTGGAGGAGCTTTCTTT. Amino acid sequence: CASSQSPLPRGGAFF. Variable domain in full (rest from reference TRBV3-1 and TRBJ1-1): DTAVSQTPKYLVTQMGNDKSIKCEQNLGHDTMYWYKQDSKKFLKIMFSYNNKELIINETVPNRFSPKSPDKAHLNLHINSLELGDSAVYFCASSQSPLPRGGAFFGQGTRLTVV.

This clonotype has more than one count but fewer than ten. The rearrangement uses TRBV10-3 and TRBJ2-1; TRBD2 is a possible D gene (6 bases). The V gene lost 6 bases and the J gene lost 2 bases, with 8 bases spanning the gap. The germline CDR1 and CDR2 sequences are ENHRY and SYGVKD. This CDR3 is 13 amino acids long. This CDR3 is CAISGSTYNEQFF. The DNA for the CDR3 is TGTGCCATCAGCGGGAGCACCTACAATGAGCAGTTCTTC.

The sample holds a few counts of this clonotype. The chain carries TRBV19 and TRBJ2-5, with D unclear. Trimming took off 4 bases at V and 7 bases at J, with 10 bases between the two ends. The germline gives CDR1 LNHDA, CDR2 SQIVND (reference sequence). The CDR3 is 12 residues long. CDR3 nucleotides: TGTGCCAGTAGTAGCATGATCGGGACCCAGTACTTC. The encoded protein is CASSSMIGTQYF.

The chain links TRBV2 to TRBJ2-7; tentatively, D is TRBD2 (6 bases). V was cut by 10 bases and J by 5 bases, with 21 bases left in between. Germline loops: CDR1 SNHLY, CDR2 FYNNEI. The CDR3 loop spans 14 amino acids. CDR3 protein: CATTGGRTGDEQYF. For the CDR3, the DNA is TGTGCCACCACCGGAGGGAGAACGGGCGACGAGCAGTACTTC.